The entry below gives a single TCR beta chain sequence along with its context. Its specificity is not known. Here immunoSEQ multiplex PCR was the method, and the copy in TCRdb shows in-frame clones only, minus some. In the table there are roughly 1,600,000 clones, less than 99% of which are singletons. Per germline, CDR1 SGHNT and CDR2 YYREEE (reference sequence). V was clipped by 5 bases and J by 0 bases, with 10 bases between them. This CDR3 is built from 14 residues. The data originate from a study of shared clonotypes between healthy human individuals. General observations from the study: There were few donors, and this limited the genetic and exposure-history diversity represented.

The chain has TRBV5-4 and TRBJ2-3; the D gene is possibly TRBD2 (6 bases). Specimen: naive CD4+ T cells sorted from blood. Stated subset: CD45RA+ positively selected. This clonotype was sampled from a man aged 25 to 40 in good health. CDR3 sequence: CASRGGTSTDTQYF. DNA for the CDR3: TGTGCCAGCAGGGGCGGGACGAGCACAGATACGCAGTATTTT.